One T cell receptor (beta chain) is described in this entry. This CDR3 is built from 16 residues. Germline CDR1 is SGHRS and CDR2 is YFSETQ. V was pared by 4 bases and J by 2 bases, with 9 bases of the junction left unmatched. Original methodology: From reference gene primer amplification, estimates of nucleated cell counts were derived. Sequencing used immunoSEQ multiplex PCR; TCRdb keeps in-frame clones, though not all of them. The DNA was the basis for D and trimming; V, J and clone size are from that table. The sample consists of around 280,000 clones, roughly 87% of them appearing once. The data originate from a study of blood T cell repertoires in COVID-19. Study at large: The United States, Italy and Spain supplied acute and convalescent COVID-19 samples. From T cells, B-cell-depleted T cells, or PBMCs came the material, which was cDNA or gDNA.

The sequenced material came from peripheral blood. This clonotype was sampled from a woman between 50 and 59 years old who had recovered from COVID-19. This chain joins TRBV5-1 and TRBJ2-5; 9 bases line up with TRBD1. CDR3 loop: CASSPNTGGPQETQYF. In nucleotides, the CDR3 is TGCGCCAGCAGCCCTAATACAGGGGGCCCTCAAGAGACCCAGTACTTC. Full variable domain (missing parts from reference TRBV5-1 and TRBJ2-5): KAGVTQTPRYLIKTRGQQVTLSCSPISGHRSVSWYQQTPGQGLQFLFEYFSETQRNKGNFPGRFSGRQFSNSRSEMNVSTLELGDSALYLCASSPNTGGPQETQYFGPGTRLLVL.